The entry below gives a single T cell receptor beta chain sequence along with its context. These data are taken from a study of T cell changes during pregnancy in multiple sclerosis. Produced via immunoSEQ multiplex PCR; TCRdb's table is partial and in-frame only. The table has 70,000 or so clones, 80% to 95% seen once. Trimming removed 0 bases at V and 5 bases at J, with 14 bases between. Germline V gives CDR1 SGHRS, CDR2 YFSETQ. The length of the CDR3 is 16 residues. The TCR was taken from a female donor with multiple sclerosis, enrolled in a pregnancy study. The V and J genes are TRBV5-1 and TRBJ2-2, with D possibly TRBD1 on 6 matching bases. The sequenced sample was CD4+ T cells from peripheral blood mononuclear cells, obtained after pregnancy. CDR3 sequence reads: CASSLGQGLRTGELFF. CDR3 in DNA: TGCGCCAGCAGCTTGGGTCAGGGGTTGAGGACCGGGGAGCTGTTTTTT.